The following is a T cell receptor (beta chain) sequence with its context. The antigen is unknown. Via MiXCR, TCRdb re-called the RT-PCR reads, giving one row per CDR3 protein. The repertoire includes 650,000 to 700,000 distinct CDR3 sequences, approximately 15% of them detected once, and about 9.9% sits in the top ten. CDR1 and CDR2 from the germline V gene are MNHEY and SVGAGI. Trimming cost V 4 bases and J 4 bases, with 8 bases left between them. The CDR3 contains 12 residues. These data are taken from a study of response to subunit inactivated influenza vaccine. Study findings and constraints: Seasonal influenza vaccination, on each occasion, was suggested by the authors to recruit few new T cells.

The sequencing used PBMCs from blood, collected 11 to 12 days after vaccination. The rearrangement links TRBV6-5 to TRBJ2-7; D remains unclear. This clonotype was sampled from a man aged 45 to 65 who received an inactivated influenza vaccine. CDR3: CASSSQMYEQYF. The CDR3 DNA is TGTGCCAGCAGTTCCCAGATGTACGAGCAGTACTTC.